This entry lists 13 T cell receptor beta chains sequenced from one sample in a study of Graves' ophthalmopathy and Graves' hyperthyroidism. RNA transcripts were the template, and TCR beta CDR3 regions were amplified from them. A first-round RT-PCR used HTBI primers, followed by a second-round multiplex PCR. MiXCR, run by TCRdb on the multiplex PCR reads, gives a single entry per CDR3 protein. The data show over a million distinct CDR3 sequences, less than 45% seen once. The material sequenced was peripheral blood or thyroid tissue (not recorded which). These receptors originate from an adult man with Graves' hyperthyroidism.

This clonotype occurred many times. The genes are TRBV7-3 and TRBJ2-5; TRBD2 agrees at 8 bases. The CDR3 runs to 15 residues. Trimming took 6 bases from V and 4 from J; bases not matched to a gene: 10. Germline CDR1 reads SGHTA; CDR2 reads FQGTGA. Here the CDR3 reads CASRGGAGAGETQYF. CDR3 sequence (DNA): TGTGCCAGCAGGGGTGGAGCGGGAGCGGGAGAGACCCAGTACTTC.

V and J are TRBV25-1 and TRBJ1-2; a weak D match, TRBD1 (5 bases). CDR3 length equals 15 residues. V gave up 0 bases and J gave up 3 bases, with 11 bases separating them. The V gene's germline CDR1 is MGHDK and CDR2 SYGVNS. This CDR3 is CASSEYVTGHYGYTF. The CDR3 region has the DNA TGTGCCAGCAGTGAATATGTAACAGGACACTATGGCTACACCTTC.

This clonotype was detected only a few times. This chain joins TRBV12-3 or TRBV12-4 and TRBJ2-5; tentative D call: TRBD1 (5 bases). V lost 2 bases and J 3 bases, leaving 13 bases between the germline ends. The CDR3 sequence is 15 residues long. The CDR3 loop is CASSLSPATEETQYF. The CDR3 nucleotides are TGTGCCAGCAGTTTATCCCCCGCGACAGAAGAGACCCAGTACTTC.

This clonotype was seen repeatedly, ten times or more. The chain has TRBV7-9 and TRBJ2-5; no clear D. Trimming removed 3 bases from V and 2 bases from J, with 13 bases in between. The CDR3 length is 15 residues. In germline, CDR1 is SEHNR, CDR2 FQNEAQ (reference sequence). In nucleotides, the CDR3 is TGTGCCAGCAGCTTTCGCGGTCAACCACAAGAGACCCAGTACTTC. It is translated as CASSFRGQPQETQYF.

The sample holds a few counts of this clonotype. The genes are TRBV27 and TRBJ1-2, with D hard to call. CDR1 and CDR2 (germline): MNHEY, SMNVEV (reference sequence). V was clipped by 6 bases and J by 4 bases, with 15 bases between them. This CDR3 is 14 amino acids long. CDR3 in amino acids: CASRQTPPSYGYTF. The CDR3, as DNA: TGTGCCAGCAGACAAACCCCTCCCTCCTATGGCTACACCTTC.

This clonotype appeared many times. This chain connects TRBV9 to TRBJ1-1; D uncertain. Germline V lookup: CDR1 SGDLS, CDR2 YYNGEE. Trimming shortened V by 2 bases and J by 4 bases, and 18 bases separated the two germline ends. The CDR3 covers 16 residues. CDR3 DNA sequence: TGTGCCAGCAGCGTCGATGAAGCAGGTTCGGTCACTGAAGCTTTCTTT. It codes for CASSVDEAGSVTEAFF.

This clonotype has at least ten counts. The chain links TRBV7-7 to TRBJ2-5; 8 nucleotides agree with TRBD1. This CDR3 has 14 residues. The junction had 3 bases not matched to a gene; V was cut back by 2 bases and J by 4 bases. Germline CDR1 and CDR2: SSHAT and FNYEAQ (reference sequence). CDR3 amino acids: CASSLNRGAETQYF. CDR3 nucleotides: TGTGCCAGCAGCTTAAACAGGGGGGCAGAGACCCAGTACTTC.

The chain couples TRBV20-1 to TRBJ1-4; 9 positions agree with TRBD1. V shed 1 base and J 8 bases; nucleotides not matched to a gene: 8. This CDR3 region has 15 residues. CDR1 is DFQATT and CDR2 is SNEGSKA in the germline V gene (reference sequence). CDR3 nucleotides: TGCAGTGCTAGAGGACAGGGGACAGGGAAGGAAAAACTGTTTTTT. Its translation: CSARGQGTGKEKLFF.

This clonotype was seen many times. CDR3 DNA: TGTGCCATCAGTGATACTGGCAGGGTAGGGTCCTACGAGCAGTACTTC. Translating it yields CAISDTGRVGSYEQYF. The chain employs TRBV10-3 and TRBJ2-7; possibly TRBD1 for D (5 bases). The V end was cut by 3 bases, the J end by 1 base, with 16 bases between. Germline assignment: CDR1 ENHRY and CDR2 SYGVKD. The CDR3 spans 16 residues.

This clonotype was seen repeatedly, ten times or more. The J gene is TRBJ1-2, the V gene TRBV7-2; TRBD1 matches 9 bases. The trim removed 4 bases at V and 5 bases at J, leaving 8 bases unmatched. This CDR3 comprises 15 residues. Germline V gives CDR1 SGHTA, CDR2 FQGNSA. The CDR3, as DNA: TGTGCCAGCAGCTCCCGGGACAGGGTGGGGTATGGCTACACCTTC. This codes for CASSSRDRVGYGYTF.

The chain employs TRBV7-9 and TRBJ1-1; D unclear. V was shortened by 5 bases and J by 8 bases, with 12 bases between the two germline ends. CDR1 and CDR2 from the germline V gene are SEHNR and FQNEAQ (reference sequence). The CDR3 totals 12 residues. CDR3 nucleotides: TGTGCCAGCAGCCTTACCTTGGGGGAAGCTTTCTTT. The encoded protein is CASSLTLGEAFF.

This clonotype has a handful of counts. CDR3 in amino acids: CASSQDRGSGYEQYF. The CDR3 bases are TGCGCCAGCAGCCAAGATAGGGGGAGCGGCTACGAGCAGTACTTC. The rearrangement links TRBV4-1 to TRBJ2-7; D may be TRBD1 (6 bases). CDR3 size: 15 residues. CDR1 is MGHRA and CDR2 is YSYEKL in the germline V gene. Trimming removed 0 bases at V and 3 bases at J, with 12 bases between.

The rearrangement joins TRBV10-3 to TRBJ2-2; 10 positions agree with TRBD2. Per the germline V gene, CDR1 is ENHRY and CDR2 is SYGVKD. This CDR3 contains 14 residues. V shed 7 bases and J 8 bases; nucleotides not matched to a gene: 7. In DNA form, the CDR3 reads TGTGCCATCAATCCTAGCGGGGGCTCTGGGGAGCTGTTTTTT. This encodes CAINPSGGSGELFF.